This TCR beta chain came from a study of response to subunit inactivated influenza vaccine. TCRdb passed the RT-PCR reads through MiXCR, listing each CDR3 protein once. The data hold 650,000 to 800,000 distinct CDR3 sequences, with roughly 18% observed a single time. This CDR3 is built from 14 residues. The germline CDR1 and CDR2 sequences are DFQATT and SNEGSKA (reference sequence). Unmatched junction bases numbered 2, after V lost 3 bases and J lost 1 base. The source material was PBMCs from blood, sampled around 5 days after vaccination. This chain joins TRBV20-1 and TRBJ1-1; 10 nucleotides align to TRBD1. The source of this sequence is a man in his forties or fifties who received an inactivated influenza vaccine. The CDR3, as DNA: TGCAGTGCTAGCTGGGACAGGGGGAACACTGAAGCTTTCTTT. Translated: CSASWDRGNTEAFF.